The T cell receptor beta chain under discussion was sequenced for a study of multiple sclerosis patients with progressive multifocal leukoencephalopathy. Noted time point: time of PML onset. V gave up 6 bases and J gave up 2 bases, with 11 bases separating them. CDR1 and CDR2 from the germline V gene are SGHVS and FQNEAQ. The CDR3 loop spans 13 amino acids. The repertoire was sequenced with immunoSEQ multiplex PCR; TCRdb's copy has only in-frame clones and lacks some. The sample consists of roughly 30,000 clones, about nine tenths of them appearing once. This TCR was recovered from a woman between 40 and 50 years old with progressive multifocal leukoencephalopathy. The sequenced sample was PBMCs, obtained from a patient treated with natalizumab. V gene TRBV7-8 combines with J gene TRBJ2-7, with D tentatively TRBD1 or TRBD2 (5 bases each). The CDR3 loop is CASRGVPTYEQYF. CDR3 bases: TGTGCCAGCAGGGGGGTTCCTACCTACGAGCAGTACTTC.